This TCR beta chain is drawn from a study of PD-L1 blockade in urothelial cancer. About the research overall: Beginning in about 2014, patients received atezolizumab, given as 1,200 mg intravenously every 3 weeks. Blood analysis occurred 3 weeks (second dose) and 6 weeks after treatment start.

Repertoires were generated with immunoSEQ multiplex PCR, while TCRdb's copy carries only in-frame clones and drops some. In the table there are around 50,000 clones, 70% to 90% of which are singletons. The CDR3 runs 16 residues. Germline CDR1 SGDLS, CDR2 YYNGEE. V lost 4 bases and J lost 5, with 18 bases in between. This clone has a single count. The time point was: peripheral blood 6 weeks after treatment start. Pretreatment and on-treatment samples were taken, numbering 1 to 8 per patient. This chain links TRBV9 with TRBJ1-4; D may be TRBD1 (6 bases). The receptor comes from a man aged 50 to 60 with urothelial cancer. Material: PBMCs, obtained around atezolizumab (anti-PD-L1) treatment. CDR3 protein: CASSSHSRGTNEKLFF. The CDR3 DNA is TGTGCCAGCAGCTCGCATAGTAGGGGGACCAATGAAAAACTGTTTTTT.